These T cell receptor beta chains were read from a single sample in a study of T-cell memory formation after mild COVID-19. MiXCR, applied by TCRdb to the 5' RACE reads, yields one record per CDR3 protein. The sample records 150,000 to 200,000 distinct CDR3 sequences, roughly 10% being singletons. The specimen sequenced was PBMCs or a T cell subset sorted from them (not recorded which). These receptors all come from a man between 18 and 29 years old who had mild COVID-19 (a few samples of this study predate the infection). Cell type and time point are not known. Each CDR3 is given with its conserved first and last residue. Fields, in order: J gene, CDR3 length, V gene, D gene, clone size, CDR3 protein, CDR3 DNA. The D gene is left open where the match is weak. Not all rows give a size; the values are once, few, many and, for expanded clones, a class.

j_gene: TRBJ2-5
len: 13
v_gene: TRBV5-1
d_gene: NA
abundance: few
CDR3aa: CASSLTVEETQYF
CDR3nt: TGCGCCAGCAGCTTGACTGTAGAAGAGACCCAGTACTTC

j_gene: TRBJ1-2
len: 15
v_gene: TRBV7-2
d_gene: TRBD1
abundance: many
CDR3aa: CASRPGTGPGYGYTF
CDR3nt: TGTGCCAGCAGACCTGGGACAGGGCCTGGCTATGGCTACACCTTC

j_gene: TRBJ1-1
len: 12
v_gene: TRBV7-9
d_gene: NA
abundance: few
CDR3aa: CASSFIGPEAFF
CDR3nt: TGTGCCAGCAGCTTCATCGGGCCTGAAGCTTTCTTT

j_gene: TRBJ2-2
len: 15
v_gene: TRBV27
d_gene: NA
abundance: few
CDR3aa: CASSLRAINTGELFF
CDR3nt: TGTGCCAGCAGTTTACGGGCTATCAACACCGGGGAGCTGTTTTTT

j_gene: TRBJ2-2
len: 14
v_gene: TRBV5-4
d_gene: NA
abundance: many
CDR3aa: CASTPGQNTGELFF
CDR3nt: TGTGCCAGCACCCCGGGACAGAACACCGGGGAGCTGTTTTTT

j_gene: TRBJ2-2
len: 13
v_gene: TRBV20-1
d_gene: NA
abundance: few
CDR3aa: CSATATATGELFF
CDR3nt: TGCAGTGCTACTGCGACAGCCACCGGGGAGCTGTTTTTT

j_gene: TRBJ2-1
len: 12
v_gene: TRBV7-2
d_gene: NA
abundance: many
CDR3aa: CASSLVWDEQFF
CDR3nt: TGTGCCAGCAGCCTGGTGTGGGATGAGCAGTTCTTC

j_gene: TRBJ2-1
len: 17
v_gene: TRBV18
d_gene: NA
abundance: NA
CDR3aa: CASSPIQGFPSYNEQFF
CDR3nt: TGTGCCAGCTCACCGATACAGGGTTTTCCCTCCTACAATGAGCAGTTCTTC

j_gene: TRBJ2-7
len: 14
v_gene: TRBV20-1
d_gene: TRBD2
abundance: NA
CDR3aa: CSATTSGAPYEQYF
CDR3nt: TGCAGTGCCACGACTAGCGGGGCCCCCTACGAGCAGTACTTC

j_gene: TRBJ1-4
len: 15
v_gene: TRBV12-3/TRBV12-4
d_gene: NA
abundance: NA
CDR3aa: CASSLIRGSREKLFF
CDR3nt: TGTGCCAGCAGCCTTATTAGGGGCAGTAGGGAAAAACTGTTTTTT

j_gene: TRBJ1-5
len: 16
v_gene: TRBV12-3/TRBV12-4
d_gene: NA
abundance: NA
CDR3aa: CASSLTLNGGNQPQHF
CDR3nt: TGTGCCAGCAGTTTAACTCTAAACGGGGGGAATCAGCCCCAGCATTTT

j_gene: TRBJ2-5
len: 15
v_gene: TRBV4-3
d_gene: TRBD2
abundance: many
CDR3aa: CASSDWTSGAETQYF
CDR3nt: TGCGCCAGCAGCGACTGGACTAGCGGGGCGGAGACCCAGTACTTC

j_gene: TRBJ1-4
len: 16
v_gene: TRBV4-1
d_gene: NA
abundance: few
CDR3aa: CASSQDPGASNEKLFF
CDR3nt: TGCGCCAGCAGCCAAGATCCGGGGGCCTCTAATGAAAAACTGTTTTTT

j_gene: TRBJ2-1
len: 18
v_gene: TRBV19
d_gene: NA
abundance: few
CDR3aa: CASSRFPGGVGSYNEQFF
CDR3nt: TGTGCCAGTAGTAGGTTTCCGGGCGGCGTGGGATCCTACAATGAGCAGTTCTTC

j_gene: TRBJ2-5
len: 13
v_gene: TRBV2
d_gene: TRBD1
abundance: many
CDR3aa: CASNGQGRETQYF
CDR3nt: TGTGCCAGCAACGGACAGGGGAGGGAGACCCAGTACTTC

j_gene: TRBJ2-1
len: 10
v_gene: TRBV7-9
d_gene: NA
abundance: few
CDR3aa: CASSGREQFF
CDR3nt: TGTGCCAGCAGCGGTAGGGAGCAGTTCTTC

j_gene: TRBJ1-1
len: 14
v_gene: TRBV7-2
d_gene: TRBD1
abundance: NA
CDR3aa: CASSRQGRGTEAFF
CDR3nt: TGTGCCAGCAGCCGACAGGGCCGAGGCACTGAAGCTTTCTTT

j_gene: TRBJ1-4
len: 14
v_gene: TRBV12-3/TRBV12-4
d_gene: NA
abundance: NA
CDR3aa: CASTAGTTNEKLFF
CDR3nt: TGTGCCAGCACTGCGGGAACAACTAATGAAAAACTGTTTTTT

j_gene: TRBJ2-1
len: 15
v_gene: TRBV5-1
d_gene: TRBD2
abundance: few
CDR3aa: CASSQRTSGAREQFF
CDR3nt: TGCGCCAGCAGCCAACGGACTAGCGGGGCTCGCGAGCAGTTCTTC

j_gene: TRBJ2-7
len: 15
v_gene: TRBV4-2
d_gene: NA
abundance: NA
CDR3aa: CASSQVYSGEYEQYF
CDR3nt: TGTGCCAGCAGCCAAGTTTATTCCGGGGAATACGAGCAGTACTTC

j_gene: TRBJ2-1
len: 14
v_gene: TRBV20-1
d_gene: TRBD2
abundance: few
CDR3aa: CSARIGLVGNEQFF
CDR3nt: TGCAGTGCTAGAATCGGACTAGTGGGGAATGAGCAGTTCTTC

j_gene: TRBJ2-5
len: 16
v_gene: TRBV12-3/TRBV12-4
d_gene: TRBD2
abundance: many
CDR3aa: CASSPGTSGGQETQYF
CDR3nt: TGTGCCAGCAGCCCTGGGACTAGCGGGGGCCAAGAGACCCAGTACTTC

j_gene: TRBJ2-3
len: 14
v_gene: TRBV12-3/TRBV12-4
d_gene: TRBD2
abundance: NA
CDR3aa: CASRTSRDTDTQYF
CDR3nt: TGTGCCAGCAGGACTAGCCGGGACACAGATACGCAGTATTTT

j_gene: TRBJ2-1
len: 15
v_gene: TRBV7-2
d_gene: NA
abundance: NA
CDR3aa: CASSLASHSYNEQFF
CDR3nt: TGTGCCAGCAGCTTAGCCTCACACTCCTACAATGAGCAGTTCTTC

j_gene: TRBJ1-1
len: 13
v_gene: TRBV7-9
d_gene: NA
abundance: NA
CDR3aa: CASRVDTYTEAFF
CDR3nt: TGTGCCAGCAGGGTGGACACATACACTGAAGCTTTCTTT

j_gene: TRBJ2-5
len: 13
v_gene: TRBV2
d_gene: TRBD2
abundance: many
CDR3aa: CASTRGGQETQYF
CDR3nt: TGTGCCAGCACACGGGGGGGCCAAGAGACCCAGTACTTC

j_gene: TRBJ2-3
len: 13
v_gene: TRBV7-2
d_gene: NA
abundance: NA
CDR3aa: CASSYLGTDTQYF
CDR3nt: TGTGCCAGCAGCTACCTAGGCACAGATACGCAGTATTTT

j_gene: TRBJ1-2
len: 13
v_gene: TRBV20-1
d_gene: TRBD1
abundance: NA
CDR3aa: CSAPSDRGLGYTF
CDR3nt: TGCAGTGCTCCCTCAGACAGGGGGCTCGGCTACACCTTC

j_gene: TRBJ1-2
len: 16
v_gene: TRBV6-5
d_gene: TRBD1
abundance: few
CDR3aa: CASSYSKGGANYGYTF
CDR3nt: TGTGCCAGCAGTTACTCGAAAGGGGGCGCGAACTATGGCTACACCTTC

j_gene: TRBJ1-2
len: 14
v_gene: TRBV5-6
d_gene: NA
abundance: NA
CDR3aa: CASSSGPNPYGYTF
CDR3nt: TGTGCCAGCAGCTCGGGCCCTAACCCCTATGGCTACACCTTC

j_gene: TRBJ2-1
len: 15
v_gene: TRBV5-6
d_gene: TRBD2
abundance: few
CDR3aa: CASLISGGGYNEQFF
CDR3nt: TGTGCCAGCCTAATAAGCGGGGGGGGATACAATGAGCAGTTCTTC

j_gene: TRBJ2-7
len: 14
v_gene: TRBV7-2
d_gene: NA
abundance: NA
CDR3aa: CASSLGPGVYEQYF
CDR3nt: TGTGCCAGCAGCTTAGGACCAGGCGTCTACGAGCAGTACTTC

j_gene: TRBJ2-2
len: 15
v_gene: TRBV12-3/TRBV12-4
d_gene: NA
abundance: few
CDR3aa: CASSLRQGWTGELFF
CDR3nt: TGTGCCAGCAGTTTACGGCAGGGTTGGACCGGGGAGCTGTTTTTT

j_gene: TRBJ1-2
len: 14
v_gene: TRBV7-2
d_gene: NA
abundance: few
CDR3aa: CASSALLANYGYTF
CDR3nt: TGTGCCAGCAGCGCCCTTCTAGCTAACTATGGCTACACCTTC

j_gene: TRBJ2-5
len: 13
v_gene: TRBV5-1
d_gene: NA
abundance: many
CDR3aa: CASSLGTQETQYF
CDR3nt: TGCGCCAGCAGCTTGGGGACCCAAGAGACCCAGTACTTC

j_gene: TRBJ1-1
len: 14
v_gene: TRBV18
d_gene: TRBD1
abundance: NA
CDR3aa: CASSRGQGDTEAFF
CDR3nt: TGTGCCAGCTCCCGCGGACAGGGGGATACTGAAGCTTTCTTT

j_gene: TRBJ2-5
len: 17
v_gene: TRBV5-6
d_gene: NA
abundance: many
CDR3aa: CASSAVKAWSWEETQYF
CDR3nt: TGTGCCAGCAGCGCGGTCAAGGCATGGTCCTGGGAGGAGACCCAGTACTTC

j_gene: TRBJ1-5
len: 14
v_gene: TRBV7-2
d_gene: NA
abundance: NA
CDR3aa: CASSWRGGGQPQHF
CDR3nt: TGTGCCAGCAGTTGGAGGGGCGGGGGTCAGCCCCAGCATTTT

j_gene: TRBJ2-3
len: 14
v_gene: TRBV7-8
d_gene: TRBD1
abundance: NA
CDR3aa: CASRLRGQGDTQYF
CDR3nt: TGTGCCAGCAGGCTTAGGGGGCAGGGAGATACGCAGTATTTT

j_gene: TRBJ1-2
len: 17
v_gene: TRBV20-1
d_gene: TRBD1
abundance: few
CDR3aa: CSAPPGTGQGLNYGYTF
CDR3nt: TGCAGTGCCCCCCCGGGGACAGGGCAAGGTTTAAACTATGGCTACACCTTC

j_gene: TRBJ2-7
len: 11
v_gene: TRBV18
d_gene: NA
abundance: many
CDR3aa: CASSPAYEQYF
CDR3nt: TGTGCCAGCTCACCCGCCTACGAGCAGTACTTC